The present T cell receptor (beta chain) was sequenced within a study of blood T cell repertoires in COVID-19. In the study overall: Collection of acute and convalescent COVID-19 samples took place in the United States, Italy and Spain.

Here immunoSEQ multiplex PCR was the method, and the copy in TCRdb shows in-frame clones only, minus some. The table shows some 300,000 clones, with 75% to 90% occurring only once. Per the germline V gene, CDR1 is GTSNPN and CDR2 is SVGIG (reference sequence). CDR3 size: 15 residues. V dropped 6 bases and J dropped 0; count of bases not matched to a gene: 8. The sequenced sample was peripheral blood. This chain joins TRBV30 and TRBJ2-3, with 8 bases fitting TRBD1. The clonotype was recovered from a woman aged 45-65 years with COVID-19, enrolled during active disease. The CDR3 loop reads CACTKDRGSTDTQYF. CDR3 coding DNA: TGTGCCTGTACAAAAGACAGGGGTAGCACAGATACGCAGTATTTT.